A single sample is the source of the 24 T cell receptor beta chains below, sequenced in a study of blood T cell repertoires in COVID-19. Using immunoSEQ multiplex PCR, the repertoire was profiled, and TCRdb retains in-frame clones only, with some absent. The sample lists 200,000 to 250,000 clones, approximately 90% occurring once. The sequenced sample was peripheral blood. The receptors come from a man in his sixties who had recovered from COVID-19.

Turning to this clone: One end of the junction does not line up with germline, which may come from a read error. The chain is built from TRBV30 and TRBJ1-2, with a tentative D call TRBD1 (5 bases). The CDR3 length is 14 residues. Germline CDR1 reads GTSNPN; CDR2 reads SVGIG (reference sequence). In DNA, the CDR3 is TGTGCCGGGAGGGGTGAGCAGGGAATCTATGGCTACACCTTC. This gives the protein CAGRGEQGIYGYTF.

The chain employs TRBV2 and TRBJ2-7, with a weak D call TRBD2 (5 bases). The CDR3 runs to 15 residues. Germline V gene lookup returns CDR1 SNHLY and CDR2 FYNNEI. Trimming shortened V by 6 bases and J by 4 bases, and 19 bases separated the two germline ends. The CDR3 protein is CASSDRAVMGYEQYF. The CDR3 DNA reads TGTGCCAGCAGCGATCGAGCGGTTATGGGATACGAGCAGTACTTC. The variable domain in full, completed from reference TRBV2 and TRBJ2-7, reads EPEVTQTPSHQVTQMGQEVILRCVPISNHLYFYWYRQILGQKVEFLVSFYNNEISEKSEIFDDQFSVERPDGSNFTLKIRSTKLEDSAMYFCASSDRAVMGYEQYFGPGTRLTVT.

V usage is TRBV30 and J usage is TRBJ1-6, with TRBD1 matching over 9 bases. This CDR3 is 15 amino acids long. The V gene end was trimmed by 5 bases and the J gene end by 14 bases; junction bases not matched to a gene: 16. Looked up from germline, CDR1 is GTSNPN and CDR2 is SVGIG (reference sequence). Here the CDR3 reads CAWDIGTGPFLALHF. The CDR3 bases are TGTGCCTGGGATATAGGGACAGGGCCCTTTCTGGCCCTCCACTTT.

CDR3 amino acids: CASSYSVTGRTEAFF. The CDR3 coding sequence is TGTGCCAGCAGTTACTCGGTAACAGGCCGCACTGAAGCTTTCTTT. The chain uses TRBV6-2 or TRBV6-3 and TRBJ1-1, with D possibly TRBD1 on 5 matching bases. This CDR3 is built from 15 residues. V was pared by 0 bases and J by 4 bases, with 12 bases between. CDR1 and CDR2 (germline): MNHEY, SVGEGT.

The CDR3 DNA reads TGTGCCAGCAGCCAAAGAGTCCTCCGACTAGCCTACAATGAGCAGTTCTTC. This encodes CASSQRVLRLAYNEQFF. This chain joins TRBV3-1 (or the pseudogene TRBV3-2) and TRBJ2-1; perhaps TRBD2 as D (6 bases). Germline CDR1 is LGHDT and CDR2 is YNNKEL (reference sequence). V was pared by 2 bases and J by 2 bases, with 16 bases between. CDR3 length equals 17 residues.

The sample holds one count of this clone. The chain links TRBV5-1 to TRBJ2-7; weak D call: TRBD1 (5 bases). The V gene lost 4 bases and the J gene lost 2 bases, with 10 bases spanning the gap. This CDR3 is built from 13 residues. Germline-derived CDR1 and CDR2 are SGHRS and YFSETQ. In nucleotides, the CDR3 is TGCGCCAGCAGCGTAGACAGCCCCTACGAGCAGTACTTC. Its translation is CASSVDSPYEQYF.

This clone was counted once. J is TRBJ2-7 and V is TRBV5-5; tentatively, D is TRBD2 (6 bases). CDR1 is SGHKS and CDR2 is YYEKEE in the germline V gene (reference sequence). Deletions cut 4 bases from V and 2 bases from J, with 16 bases between. The CDR3 consists of 15 residues. CDR3 loop: CASSGAGTSTYEQYF. The DNA for the CDR3 is TGTGCCAGCAGCGGGGCGGGGACTTCGACCTACGAGCAGTACTTC.

The chain combines TRBV9 with TRBJ2-7; the match to TRBD2 covers 7 bases. CDR3 length: 12 amino acids. Germline CDR1 is SGDLS and CDR2 is YYNGEE. V gave up 3 bases and J gave up 5 bases; unmatched junction bases: 2. The CDR3 sequence: CASSAGGHEQYF. CDR3 nucleotide sequence: TGTGCCAGCAGCGCGGGAGGCCACGAGCAGTACTTC. The variable domain in full, completed from reference TRBV9 and TRBJ2-7, reads DSGVTQTPKHLITATGQRVTLRCSPRSGDLSVYWYQQSLDQGLQFLIQYYNGEERAKGNILERFSAQQFPDLHSELNLSSLELGDSALYFCASSAGGHEQYFGPGTRLTVT.

The chain links TRBV29-1 to TRBJ2-1; no clear D gene. CDR1 and CDR2 (germline): SQVTM, ANQGSEA. The CDR3 runs 12 residues. Trimming removed 0 bases at V and 15 bases at J, with 15 bases between. The CDR3 here is CSVEEGASGAFF. The DNA of the CDR3 is TGCAGCGTTGAAGAGGGCGCCAGTGGTGCGTTCTTC.

This clone was recorded a few times. V gene TRBV29-1 combines with J gene TRBJ1-1, with D unclear. Germline CDR1 and CDR2: SQVTM and ANQGSEA. Trimming removed 6 bases from V and 4 bases from J, with 12 bases in between. The CDR3 length is 12 residues. For the CDR3, the DNA is TGCAGCGTGCAGTTCCCGGGCACTGAAGCTTTCTTT. Residues: CSVQFPGTEAFF.

This clone was recorded a few times. The chain combines TRBV5-1 with TRBJ1-3; TRBD1 is a possible D gene (5 bases). Trimming took off 4 bases at V and 0 bases at J, with 8 bases between the two ends. CDR3 length equals 14 residues. Germline V lookup: CDR1 SGHRS, CDR2 YFSETQ. CDR3 sequence reads: CASSLQGSGNTIYF. The CDR3 bases are TGCGCCAGCAGCCTCCAGGGCTCTGGAAACACCATATATTTT.

Comments on this clone: The junction does not match germline at one end; this may be a read error. The chain links TRBV6-5 to TRBJ1-1; D remains unclear. Germline CDR1 is MNHEY and CDR2 is SVGAGI. This CDR3 comprises 13 residues. The CDR3 DNA reads TGTGCCAGCACATCGGCCAGGAACGCTGAAGCTTTCTTT. Its translation is CASTSARNAEAFF.

The chain has TRBV28 and TRBJ2-1; 10 bases match TRBD2. CDR3 size: 16 residues. Germline CDR1 is MDHEN and CDR2 is SYDVKM. V shed 4 bases, J shed 7 bases, and the junction held 10 bases outside the gene matches. Here the CDR3 DNA reads TGTGCCAGCAGTTCCCCGCCTAGCGGGAGAGGAAATGAGCAGTTCTTC. Protein: CASSSPPSGRGNEQFF. Full variable domain (remainder filled in from reference TRBV28 and TRBJ2-1): DVKVTQSSRYLVKRTGEKVFLECVQDMDHENMFWYRQDPGLGLRLIYFSYDVKMKEKGDIPEGYSVSREKKERFSLILESASTNQTSMYLCASSSPPSGRGNEQFFGPGTRLTVL.

This chain connects TRBV4-1 to TRBJ1-5, with D uncertain. V was trimmed by 1 base and J by 4 bases, leaving 11 bases between them. Germline V CDR1 and CDR2: MGHRA, YSYEKL. The CDR3 runs to 15 residues. This chain's CDR3 is CASSQVHSPNQPQHF. Written as DNA, the CDR3 is TGCGCCAGCAGCCAAGTTCACAGCCCAAATCAGCCCCAGCATTTT.

The chain carries TRBV9 and TRBJ1-2, with TRBD1 identical over 10 bases. V was clipped by 4 bases and J by 4 bases; unmatched bases: 4. The CDR3 consists of 14 residues. Germline V lookup: CDR1 SGDLS, CDR2 YYNGEE. CDR3 nucleotides: TGTGCCAGCAGCTCCGGGACAGGGGCCTATGGCTACACCTTC. This sequence encodes CASSSGTGAYGYTF.

The J gene is TRBJ1-4, the V gene TRBV15; 11 bases align to TRBD1. The length of the CDR3 is 13 residues. CDR1 is LNHNV, CDR2 YYDKDF, per germline (reference sequence). Losses at the gene ends were 3 bases for V and 10 bases for J; bases not matched to a gene: 1. The CDR3 bases are TGTGCCACCAGCAGCGGGACAGGGGGAAAACTGTTTTTT. Translated: CATSSGTGGKLFF.

With regard to this clone: The junction differs from germline at one of its ends, possibly a read error. The CDR3 loop is CASSDGGQGTQYF. The CDR3 DNA sequence: TGTGCCAGCAGTGACGGGGGGCAAGGGACCCAGTACTTC. The chain links TRBV2 to TRBJ2-5; TRBD2 might be the D (7 bases). The CDR3 is 13 amino acids. Germline assignment: CDR1 SNHLY and CDR2 FYNNEI.

The chain has TRBV27 and TRBJ2-4, with 7 bases matching TRBD1. V gave up 5 bases and J gave up 7 bases; unmatched junction bases: 14. The CDR3 extends over 16 amino acids. Germline-derived CDR1 and CDR2 are MNHEY and SMNVEV (reference sequence). This CDR3 reads CASSPIRDSRLNIQYF. For the CDR3, the DNA is TGTGCCAGCAGTCCTATCCGGGACAGCCGCCTCAACATTCAGTACTTC.

The chain links TRBV5-4 to TRBJ1-1; TRBD1 might be the D (5 bases). Germline loops: CDR1 SGHNT, CDR2 YYREEE (reference sequence). V lost 4 bases and J 1 base, leaving 14 bases between the germline ends. CDR3 size: 15 residues. This CDR3 reads CASSPRGGRNTEAFF. As DNA, the CDR3 is TGTGCCAGCAGCCCGAGGGGAGGGCGGAACACTGAAGCTTTCTTT.

This sequence joins TRBV19 and TRBJ1-2; TRBD1 agrees at 9 bases. V trimming: 3 bases; J trimming: 8 bases; junction bases outside the gene matches: 7. CDR3 length: 14 residues. Germline V CDR1 and CDR2: LNHDA, SQIVND (reference sequence). CDR3 DNA sequence: TGTGCCAGTAGTATTAACAGGGGGCGCAGGGGCTACACCTTC. Protein: CASSINRGRRGYTF.

This sequence joins TRBV24-1 and TRBJ1-2, with D uncertain. The V end was cut by 3 bases, the J end by 5 bases, with 12 bases between. The CDR3 has 14 residues. CDR1 and CDR2 from the germline V gene are KGHDR and SFDVKD. The CDR3 sequence: CATSDRVDVYGYTF. The CDR3 bases are TGTGCCACCAGTGATCGGGTCGACGTATATGGCTACACCTTC.

The rearrangement uses TRBV7-9 and TRBJ1-1; no reliable D call. CDR3 length: 14 residues. Germline values: CDR1 SEHNR, CDR2 FQNEAQ (reference sequence). The V end lost 6 bases, the J end lost 8 bases, and 19 bases lay between the germline ends. CDR3: CASSRSTDPSEAFF. CDR3 coding DNA: TGTGCCAGCAGTCGTTCTACCGATCCAAGCGAAGCTTTCTTT.

The chain links TRBV18 to TRBJ1-5, with a weak D call TRBD1 (5 bases). The CDR3 is made up of 13 amino acids. The V end was cut by 6 bases, the J end by 5 bases, with 11 bases between. CDR1 and CDR2 from the germline V gene are KGHSH and LQKENI. CDR3 coding DNA: TGTGCCAGCTCCCCCGGGGGAGATCAGCCCCAGCATTTT. This translates into CASSPGGDQPQHF.

The chain uses TRBV6-5 and TRBJ2-3; 9 bases line up with TRBD2. Germline loops: CDR1 MNHEY, CDR2 SVGAGI. The CDR3 loop spans 15 amino acids. With 11 bases clipped from V and 4 bases from J, the junction kept 13 bases outside the gene matches. The CDR3: CAGSGGRAGADTQYF. DNA for the CDR3: TGTGCCGGCTCTGGCGGGAGGGCCGGCGCAGATACGCAGTATTTT.